Included here is one T cell receptor (beta chain) sequence, with context. This sample stems from a study of blood T cell repertoires in COVID-19. Whole-study context: Material from acute and convalescent COVID-19 was sourced from the United States, Italy and Spain.

The table came from immunoSEQ multiplex PCR; TCRdb's copy has only in-frame clones and leaves some out. The sample includes under 300,000 clones, 87% of them seen just once. The specimen sequenced was PBMCs or T cells enriched from blood (not recorded which). This TCR derives from a woman younger than 45 with acute COVID-19.

CDR3 coding DNA: TGTGCCAGCAGTCCCGACAGGACCTACGAGCAGTACTTC. Protein product: CASSPDRTYEQYF. The chain employs TRBV7-9 and TRBJ2-7; D is possibly TRBD1 (6 bases). The CDR3 length is 13 residues. CDR1 and CDR2 from the germline V gene are SEHNR and FQNEAQ (reference sequence). V lost 6 bases to trimming and J lost 2 bases, with 11 bases between them.